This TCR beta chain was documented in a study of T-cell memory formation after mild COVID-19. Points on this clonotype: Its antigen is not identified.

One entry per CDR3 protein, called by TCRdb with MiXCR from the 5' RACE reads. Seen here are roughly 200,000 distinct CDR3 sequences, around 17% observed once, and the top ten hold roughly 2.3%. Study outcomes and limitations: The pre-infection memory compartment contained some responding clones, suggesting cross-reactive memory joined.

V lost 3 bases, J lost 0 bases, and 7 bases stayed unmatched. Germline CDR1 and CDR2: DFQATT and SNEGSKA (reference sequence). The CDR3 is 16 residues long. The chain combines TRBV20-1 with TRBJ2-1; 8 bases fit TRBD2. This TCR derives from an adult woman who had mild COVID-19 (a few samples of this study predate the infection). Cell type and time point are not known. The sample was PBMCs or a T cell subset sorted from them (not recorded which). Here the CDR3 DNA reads TGCAGTGCTAGTAATGGAGCGGGGGTCTCCTACAATGAGCAGTTCTTC. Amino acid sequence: CSASNGAGVSYNEQFF.